This TCR beta chain originates from a study of blood T cell repertoires in COVID-19. In the study overall: Specimens from acute and convalescent COVID-19 originated in the United States, Italy and Spain. Nucleic acid was either cDNA or gDNA, and it came from T cells, B-cell-depleted T cells, or PBMCs.

There are a few counts of this clone. As handled by the study authors: Scientists estimated how many nucleated cells there were by amplifying reference gene primers. Assay: immunoSEQ multiplex PCR; the TCRdb copy retains only in-frame clones and omits some. The DNA gave D and trimming, while V, J and clone size come from that table. The data contain around 270,000 clones, roughly 90% of them singletons. The V gene end was trimmed by 4 bases and the J gene end by 5 bases; junction bases not matched to a gene: 7. This CDR3 region has 14 residues. The V gene's germline CDR1 is SGHVS and CDR2 FQNEAQ. This TCR derives from a man in his fifties or sixties who had recovered from COVID-19. The gene calls are TRBV7-8 and TRBJ1-1, with 7 bases lining up with TRBD1. Sequenced: peripheral blood. Written as DNA, the CDR3 is TGTGCCAGCAGCTGGACAGGCCGGTGGACTGAAGCTTTCTTT. Its protein is CASSWTGRWTEAFF.